The clone carrying this T cell receptor beta chain is a singleton in its sample. The antigen is not known. The entry originates in a study of chemoradiotherapy in HPV16-positive cancers. Study-wide results and caveats: HPV-responsive T-cell expansion during chemoradiotherapy was linked to improved recurrence-free survival in HPV16-positive patients.

Method: immunoSEQ multiplex PCR; TCRdb's copy keeps in-frame clones and lacks some. The sample lists around 40,000 clones, around 76% occurring once. This CDR3 is 15 amino acids long. CDR1 and CDR2 from the germline V gene are MDHEN and SYDVKM. The V segment lost 6 bases and the J segment 8 bases; nucleotides outside the gene matches: 10. The chain joins TRBV28 to TRBJ1-4, with 9 nucleotides matching TRBD1. Specimen: blood, collected from a patient who underwent chemoradiotherapy. The source of this sequence is a human donor with HPV-associated anogenital cancer. The CDR3 DNA reads TGTGCCAGCAGCACCACGGGACAGGGACCAGAAAAACTGTTTTTT. This sequence encodes CASSTTGQGPEKLFF.